What follows are 10 T cell receptor beta chains derived from one specimen sequenced in a study of T cell responses to AZD1222 COVID-19 vaccine. Sequencing was performed with immunoSEQ multiplex PCR; in TCRdb, only in-frame clones are kept and a portion is missing. This sample yields fewer than 130,000 clones, of which around nine tenths are seen a single time; about 2.6% belongs to the top ten. The sample was peripheral blood, taken 28 days after the second AZD1222 dose. These receptors were obtained from an adult who received the AZD1222 COVID-19 vaccine.

With regard to this clone: A junction end diverges from the germline sequence, so it may reflect a read error. V is TRBV4-2 and J is TRBJ1-5; possible D gene TRBD1, 6 bases. CDR1 LGHNA and CDR2 YNFKEQ come from the germline V gene. There are 19 residues in the CDR3. The DNA of the CDR3 is TGTGCCAGCAGCCAAGTGCCAGGGGAGAGTAGGCGTGGCAATCAGCCCCGGCATTTT. Translating gives CASSQVPGESRRGNQPRHF.

J is TRBJ2-7 and V is TRBV7-2; D possibly matches TRBD1 or TRBD2 (5 bases each). The V end lost 3 bases, the J end lost 0 bases, and 12 bases lay between the germline ends. Germline V CDR1 and CDR2: SGHTA, FQGNSA. There are 15 residues in the CDR3. The CDR3 coding sequence is TGTGCCAGCAGCTTGGGACGGTTGAGCTCCTACGAGCAGTACTTC. Protein product: CASSLGRLSSYEQYF.

This rearrangement joins TRBV10-2 to TRBJ2-1; 10 nucleotides match TRBD1. Unmatched junction bases numbered 6, after V lost 10 bases and J lost 6 bases. Germline CDR1 and CDR2: WSHSY and SAAADI. The length of the CDR3 is 13 residues. CDR3 coding DNA: TGCGCCACCTCCGGGACAGGGGCCAATGAGCAGTTCTTC. The encoded protein is CATSGTGANEQFF.

The chain has TRBV27 and TRBJ1-6, with D perhaps TRBD1 (6 bases). The CDR3 contains 13 residues. Germline values: CDR1 MNHEY, CDR2 SMNVEV (reference sequence). V gave up 7 bases and J gave up 6 bases, with 10 bases separating them. The CDR3 nucleotides read TGTGCCAGCACCCGGACAGTTAATTCACCCCTCCACTTT. Translating gives CASTRTVNSPLHF.

The chain's CDR3 is CASSFMLGQETQYF. As DNA, the CDR3 is TGTGCCAGCAGCTTCATGCTGGGACAAGAGACCCAGTACTTC. The chain joins TRBV7-2 to TRBJ2-5, with D unresolved. Germline V gene lookup returns CDR1 SGHTA and CDR2 FQGNSA. This CDR3 is 14 amino acids long. V gave up 3 bases and J gave up 2 bases, with 10 bases separating them.

This clone was seen only once. The V call is TRBV11-3, the J call TRBJ2-2, with D perhaps matching TRBD2 (5 bases). This CDR3 region has 15 residues. CDR1 SGHNT and CDR2 YENEEA come from the germline V gene. With 8 bases removed from V and 0 bases from J, the gap between germline ends came to 13 bases. DNA for the CDR3: TGTGCCAGCGCCAGTACGGGGACGAACACCGGGGAGCTGTTTTTT. Translated: CASASTGTNTGELFF. Together with reference TRBV11-3 and TRBJ2-2, the CDR3 gives the full variable domain: EAGVVQSPRYKIIEKKQPVAFWCNPISGHNTLYWYLQNLGQGPELLIRYENEEAVDDSQLPKDRFSAERLKGVDSTLKIQPAELGDSAVYLCASASTGTNTGELFFGEGSRLTVL.

V usage is TRBV16 and J usage is TRBJ1-5; D is uncertain. This CDR3 is 15 amino acids long. With 3 bases removed from V and 2 bases from J, the gap between germline ends came to 11 bases. The V gene's germline CDR1 is KGHSY and CDR2 FQNENV. In DNA, the CDR3 is TGTGCCAGCAGCCATACGAGGGCGCGCAATCAGCCCCAGCATTTT. Translated, it gives CASSHTRARNQPQHF. The variable domain in full, completed from reference TRBV16 and TRBJ1-5, reads GEEVAQTPKHLVRGEGQKAKLYCAPIKGHSYVFWYQQVLKNEFKFLISFQNENVFDETGMPKERFSAKCLPNSPCSLEIQATKLEDSAVYFCASSHTRARNQPQHFGDGTRLSIL.

V gene TRBV5-4 combines with J gene TRBJ2-3; 11 bases are a match to TRBD1. The CDR3 contains 14 residues. The junction had 3 bases not matched to a gene; V was cut back by 4 bases and J by 5 bases. Germline values: CDR1 SGHNT, CDR2 YYREEE (reference sequence). CDR3 sequence (DNA): TGTGCCAGCAGCGTGGGACAGGGGGTAGATACGCAGTATTTT. This gives the protein CASSVGQGVDTQYF.

This chain links TRBV14 with TRBJ2-5; D gene ambiguous. The V end lost 3 bases, the J end lost 4 bases, and 6 bases lay between the germline ends. Germline CDR1 and CDR2: SGHDN and FVKESK. CDR3 length equals 12 residues. This CDR3 reads CASSQSRETQYF. CDR3 sequence (DNA): TGTGCCAGCAGCCAGTCGCGAGAGACCCAGTACTTC.

This chain connects TRBV4-2 to TRBJ1-4, with a weak D call TRBD1 (5 bases). Germline V gene data show CDR1 as LGHNA and CDR2 as YNFKEQ. The CDR3 sequence is 17 residues long. Between the trimmed V and J ends, which lost 0 bases and 8 bases, there was a span of 19 bases. The CDR3 loop is CASSQDRETLVREKLFF. The CDR3 DNA sequence: TGTGCCAGCAGCCAAGACAGGGAGACATTGGTCAGGGAAAAACTGTTTTTT.